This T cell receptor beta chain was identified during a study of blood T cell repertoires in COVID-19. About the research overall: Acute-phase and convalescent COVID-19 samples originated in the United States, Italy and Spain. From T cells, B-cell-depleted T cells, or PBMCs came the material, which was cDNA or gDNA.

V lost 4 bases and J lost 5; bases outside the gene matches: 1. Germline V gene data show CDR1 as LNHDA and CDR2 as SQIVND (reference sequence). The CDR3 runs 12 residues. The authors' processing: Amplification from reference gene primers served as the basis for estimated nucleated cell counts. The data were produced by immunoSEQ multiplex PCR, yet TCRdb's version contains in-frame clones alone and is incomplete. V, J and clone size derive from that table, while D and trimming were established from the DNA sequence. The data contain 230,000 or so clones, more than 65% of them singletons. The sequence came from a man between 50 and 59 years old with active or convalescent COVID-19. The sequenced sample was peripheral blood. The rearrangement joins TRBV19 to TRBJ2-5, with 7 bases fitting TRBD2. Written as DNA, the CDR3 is TGTGCCAGTAGTACCGGGGGGGAGACCCAGTACTTC. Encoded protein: CASSTGGETQYF.